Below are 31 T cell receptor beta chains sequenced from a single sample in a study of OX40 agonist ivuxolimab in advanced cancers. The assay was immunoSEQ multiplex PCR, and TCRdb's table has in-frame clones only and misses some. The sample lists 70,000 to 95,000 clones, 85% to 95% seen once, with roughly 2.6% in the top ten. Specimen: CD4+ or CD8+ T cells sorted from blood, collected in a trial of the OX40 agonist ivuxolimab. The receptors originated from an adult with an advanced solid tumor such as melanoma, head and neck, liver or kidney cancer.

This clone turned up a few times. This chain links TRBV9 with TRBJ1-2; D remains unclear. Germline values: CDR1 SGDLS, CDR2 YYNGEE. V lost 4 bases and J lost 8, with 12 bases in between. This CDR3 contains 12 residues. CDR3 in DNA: TGTGCCAGCAGCAACGATGAGTTGGGCTACACCTTC. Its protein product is CASSNDELGYTF. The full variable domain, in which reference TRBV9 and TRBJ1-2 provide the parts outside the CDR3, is DSGVTQTPKHLITATGQRVTLRCSPRSGDLSVYWYQQSLDQGLQFLIQYYNGEERAKGNILERFSAQQFPDLHSELNLSSLELGDSALYFCASSNDELGYTFGSGTRLTVV.

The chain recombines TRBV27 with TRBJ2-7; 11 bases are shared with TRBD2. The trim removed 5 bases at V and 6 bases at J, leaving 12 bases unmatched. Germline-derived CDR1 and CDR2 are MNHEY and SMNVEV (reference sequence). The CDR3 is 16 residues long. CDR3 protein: CASSAHSLAGVREQYF. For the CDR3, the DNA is TGTGCCAGCAGTGCCCACTCACTAGCGGGAGTTCGCGAGCAGTACTTC.

CDR3 amino acids: CASSTETDYGYTF. CDR3 sequence (DNA): TGTGCCAGTTCTACCGAAACGGACTATGGCTACACCTTC. V gene TRBV5-5 combines with J gene TRBJ1-2; D uncertain. CDR1 and CDR2 (germline): SGHKS, YYEKEE (reference sequence). Trimming removed 8 bases at V and 3 bases at J, with 14 bases between. CDR3 length: 13 residues.

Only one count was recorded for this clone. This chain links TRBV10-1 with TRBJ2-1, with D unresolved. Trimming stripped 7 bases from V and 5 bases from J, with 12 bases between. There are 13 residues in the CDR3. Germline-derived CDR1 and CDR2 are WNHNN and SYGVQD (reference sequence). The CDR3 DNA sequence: TGCGCCAGCACCCTGGGTACCCACAATGAGCAGTTCTTC. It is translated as CASTLGTHNEQFF.

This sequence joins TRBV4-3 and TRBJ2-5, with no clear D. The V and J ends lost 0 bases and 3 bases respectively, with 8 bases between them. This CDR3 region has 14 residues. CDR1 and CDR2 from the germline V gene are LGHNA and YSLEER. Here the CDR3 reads CASSQDLGKETQYF. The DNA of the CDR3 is TGCGCCAGCAGCCAAGATTTGGGGAAAGAGACCCAGTACTTC.

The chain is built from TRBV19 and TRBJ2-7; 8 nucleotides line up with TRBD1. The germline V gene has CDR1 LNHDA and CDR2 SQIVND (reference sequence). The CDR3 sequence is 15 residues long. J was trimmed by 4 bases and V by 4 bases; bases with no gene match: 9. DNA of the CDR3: TGTGCCAGTAGTACAACAGGGGGTATTACTTACGAGCAGTACTTC. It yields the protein CASSTTGGITYEQYF.

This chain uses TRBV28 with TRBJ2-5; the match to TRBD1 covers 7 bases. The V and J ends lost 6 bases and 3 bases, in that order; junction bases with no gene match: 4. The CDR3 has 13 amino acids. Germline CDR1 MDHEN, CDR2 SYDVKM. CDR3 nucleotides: TGTGCCAGCAGCCCCAGGGGGAAAGAGACCCAGTACTTC. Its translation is CASSPRGKETQYF.

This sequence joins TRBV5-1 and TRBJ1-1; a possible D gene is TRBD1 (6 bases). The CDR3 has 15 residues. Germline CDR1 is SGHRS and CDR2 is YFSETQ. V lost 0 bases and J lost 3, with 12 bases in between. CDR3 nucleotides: TGCGCCAGCAGCTTGGCCAGGGGCGAGTACACTGAAGCTTTCTTT. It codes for CASSLARGEYTEAFF.

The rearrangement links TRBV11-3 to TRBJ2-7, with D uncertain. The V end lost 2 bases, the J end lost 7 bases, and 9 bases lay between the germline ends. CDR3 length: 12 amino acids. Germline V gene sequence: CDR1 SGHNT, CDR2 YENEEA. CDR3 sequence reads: CASSLRVEEQYF. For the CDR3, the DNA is TGTGCCAGCAGCTTACGCGTTGAGGAGCAGTACTTC.

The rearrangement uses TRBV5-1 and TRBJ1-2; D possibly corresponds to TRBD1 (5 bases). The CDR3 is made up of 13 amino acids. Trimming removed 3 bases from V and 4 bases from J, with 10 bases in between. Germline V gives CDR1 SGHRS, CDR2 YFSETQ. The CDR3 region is CASSSGTAYGYTF. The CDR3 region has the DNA TGCGCCAGCAGCTCAGGGACGGCCTATGGCTACACCTTC.

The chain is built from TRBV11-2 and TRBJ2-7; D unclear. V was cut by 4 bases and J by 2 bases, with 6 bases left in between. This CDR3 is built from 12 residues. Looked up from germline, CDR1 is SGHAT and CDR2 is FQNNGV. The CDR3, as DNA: TGTGCCAGCAGCTCGCTTACCTACGAGCAGTACTTC. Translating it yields CASSSLTYEQYF.

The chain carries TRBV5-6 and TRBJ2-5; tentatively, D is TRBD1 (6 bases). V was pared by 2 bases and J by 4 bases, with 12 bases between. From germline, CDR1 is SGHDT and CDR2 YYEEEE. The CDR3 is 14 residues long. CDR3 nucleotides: TGTGCCAGCAGCTTCGGCGGCAGGGGAGAGACCCAGTACTTC. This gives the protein CASSFGGRGETQYF. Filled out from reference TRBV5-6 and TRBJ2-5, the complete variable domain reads DAGVTQSPTHLIKTRGQQVTLRCSPKSGHDTVSWYQQALGQGPQFIFQYYEEEERQRGNFPDRFSGHQFPNYSSELNVNALLLGDSALYLCASSFGGRGETQYFGPGTRLLVL.

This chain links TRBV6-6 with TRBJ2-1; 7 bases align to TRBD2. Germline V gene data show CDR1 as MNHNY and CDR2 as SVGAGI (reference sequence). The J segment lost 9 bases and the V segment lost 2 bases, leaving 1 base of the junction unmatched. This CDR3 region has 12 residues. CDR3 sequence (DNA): TGTGCCAGCAGTTACGGGGAGGGTGAGCAGTTCTTC. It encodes CASSYGEGEQFF.

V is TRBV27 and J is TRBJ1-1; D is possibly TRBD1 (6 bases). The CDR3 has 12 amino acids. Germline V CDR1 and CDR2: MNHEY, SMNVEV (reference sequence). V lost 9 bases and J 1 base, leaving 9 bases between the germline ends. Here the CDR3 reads CASLTGNTEAFF. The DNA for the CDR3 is TGTGCCAGTCTGACAGGGAACACTGAAGCTTTCTTT.

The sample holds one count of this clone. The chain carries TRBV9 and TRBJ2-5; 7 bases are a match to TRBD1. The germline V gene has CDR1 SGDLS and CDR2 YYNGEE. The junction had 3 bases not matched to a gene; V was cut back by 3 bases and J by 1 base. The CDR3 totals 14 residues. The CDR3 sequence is CASSDRDSQETQYF. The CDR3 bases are TGTGCCAGCAGCGACCGGGACAGCCAAGAGACCCAGTACTTC.

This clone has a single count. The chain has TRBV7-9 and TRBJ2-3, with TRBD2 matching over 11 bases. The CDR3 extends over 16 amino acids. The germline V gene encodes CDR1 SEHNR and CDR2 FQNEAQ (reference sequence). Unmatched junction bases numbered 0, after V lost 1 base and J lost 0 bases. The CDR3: CASSLGTSGSTDTQYF. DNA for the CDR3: TGTGCCAGCAGCTTAGGGACTAGCGGGAGCACAGATACGCAGTATTTT.

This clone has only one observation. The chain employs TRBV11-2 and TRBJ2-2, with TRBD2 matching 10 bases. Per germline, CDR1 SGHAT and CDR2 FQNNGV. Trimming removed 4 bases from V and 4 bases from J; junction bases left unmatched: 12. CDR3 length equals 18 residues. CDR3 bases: TGTGCCAGCAGCTCCGCCATACTAGCGGGACGGCCCACCGGGGAGCTGTTTTTT. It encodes CASSSAILAGRPTGELFF.

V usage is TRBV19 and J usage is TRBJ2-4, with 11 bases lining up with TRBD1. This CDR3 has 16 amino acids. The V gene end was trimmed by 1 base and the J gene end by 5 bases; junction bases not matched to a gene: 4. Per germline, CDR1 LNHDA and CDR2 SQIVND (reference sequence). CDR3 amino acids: CASSIAGQGAENIQYF. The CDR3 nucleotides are TGTGCCAGTAGTATAGCTGGACAGGGGGCTGAAAACATTCAGTACTTC.

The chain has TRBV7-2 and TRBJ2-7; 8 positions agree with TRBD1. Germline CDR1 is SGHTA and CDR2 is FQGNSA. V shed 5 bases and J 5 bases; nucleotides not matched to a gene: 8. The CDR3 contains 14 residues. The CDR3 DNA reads TGTGCCAGCAGCCCTTGGACAGGGAGCAACGAGCAGTACTTC. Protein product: CASSPWTGSNEQYF.

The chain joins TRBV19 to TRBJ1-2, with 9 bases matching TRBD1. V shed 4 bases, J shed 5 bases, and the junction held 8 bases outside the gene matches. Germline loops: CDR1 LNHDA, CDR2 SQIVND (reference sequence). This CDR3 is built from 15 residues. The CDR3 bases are TGTGCCAGTAGTACCCTCGGGACAGGGATGTATGGCTACACCTTC. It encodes CASSTLGTGMYGYTF.

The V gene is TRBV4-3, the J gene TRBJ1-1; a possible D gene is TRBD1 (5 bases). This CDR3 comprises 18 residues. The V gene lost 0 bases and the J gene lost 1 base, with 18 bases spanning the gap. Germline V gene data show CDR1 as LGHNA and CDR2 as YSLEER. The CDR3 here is CASSQDGDASNSNTEAFF. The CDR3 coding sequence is TGCGCCAGCAGCCAAGACGGGGACGCATCCAACTCGAACACTGAAGCTTTCTTT.

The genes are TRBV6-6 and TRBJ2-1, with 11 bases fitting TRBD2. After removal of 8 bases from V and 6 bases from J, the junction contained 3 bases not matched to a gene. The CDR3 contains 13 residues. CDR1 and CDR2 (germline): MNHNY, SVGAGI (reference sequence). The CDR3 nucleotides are TGTGCCAGCGGTCTAGCGGGGGGCAATGAGCAGTTCTTC. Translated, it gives CASGLAGGNEQFF.

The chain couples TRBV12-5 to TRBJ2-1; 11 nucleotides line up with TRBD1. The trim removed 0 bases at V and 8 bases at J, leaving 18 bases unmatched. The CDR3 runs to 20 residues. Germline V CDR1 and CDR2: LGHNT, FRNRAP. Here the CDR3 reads CASGLVVTVALDRGLYEQFF. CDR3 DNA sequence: TGTGCTAGTGGTTTGGTTGTAACCGTAGCACTGGACAGGGGGCTTTATGAGCAGTTCTTC. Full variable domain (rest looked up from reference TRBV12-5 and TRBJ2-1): DARVTQTPRHKVTEMGQEVTMRCQPILGHNTVFWYRQTMMQGLELLAYFRNRAPLDDSGMPKDRFSAEMPDATLATLKIQPSEPRDSAVYFCASGLVVTVALDRGLYEQFFGPGTRLTVL.

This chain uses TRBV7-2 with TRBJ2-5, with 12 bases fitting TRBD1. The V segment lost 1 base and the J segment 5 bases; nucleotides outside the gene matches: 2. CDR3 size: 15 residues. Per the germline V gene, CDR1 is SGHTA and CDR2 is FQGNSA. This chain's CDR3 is CASSLGGTGGETQYF. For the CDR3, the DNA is TGTGCCAGCAGCTTAGGTGGGACAGGGGGCGAGACCCAGTACTTC.

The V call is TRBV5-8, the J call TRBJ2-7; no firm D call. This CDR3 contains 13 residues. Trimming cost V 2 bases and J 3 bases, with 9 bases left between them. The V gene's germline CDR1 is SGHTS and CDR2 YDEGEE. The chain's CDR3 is CASSLSRVYEQYF. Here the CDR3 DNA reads TGTGCCAGCAGCTTAAGTAGGGTCTACGAGCAGTACTTC.

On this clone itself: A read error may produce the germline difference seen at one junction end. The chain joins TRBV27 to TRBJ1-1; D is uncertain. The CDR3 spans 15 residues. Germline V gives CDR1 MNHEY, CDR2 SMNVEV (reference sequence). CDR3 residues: CASSLSGSYNTEAFF. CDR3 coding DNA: TGTGCCAGCAGTCTATCGGGATCTTACAACACTGAAGCTTTCTTT.

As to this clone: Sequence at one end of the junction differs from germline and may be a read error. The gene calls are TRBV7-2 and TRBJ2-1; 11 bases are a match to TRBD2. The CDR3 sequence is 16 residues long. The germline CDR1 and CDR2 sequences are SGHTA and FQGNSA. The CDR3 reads CASSSYGTSGNNGQFF. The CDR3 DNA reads TGTGCCAGCAGCTCCTACGGGACTAGCGGAAACAATGGGCAGTTCTTC.

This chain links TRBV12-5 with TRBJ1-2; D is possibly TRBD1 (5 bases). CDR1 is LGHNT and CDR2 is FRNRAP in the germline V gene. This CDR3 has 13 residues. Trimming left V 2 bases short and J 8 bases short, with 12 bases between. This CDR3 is CASGLMSGRGYTF. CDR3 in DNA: TGTGCTAGTGGTTTGATGTCAGGGCGGGGCTACACCTTC.

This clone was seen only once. In nucleotides, the CDR3 is TGTGCCTGGACTCAAGGGACCCATAGCAATCAGCCCCAGCATTTT. It specifies CAWTQGTHSNQPQHF. The chain uses TRBV30 and TRBJ1-5, with a possible D match to TRBD1 (5 bases). This CDR3 has 15 residues. CDR1 and CDR2 (germline): GTSNPN, SVGIG (reference sequence). V dropped 4 bases and J dropped 0 bases, with 13 bases sitting between them.

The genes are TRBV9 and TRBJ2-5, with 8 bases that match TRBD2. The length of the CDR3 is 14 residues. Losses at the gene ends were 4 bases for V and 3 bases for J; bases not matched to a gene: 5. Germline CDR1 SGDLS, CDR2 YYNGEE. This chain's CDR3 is CASSPRGGEETQYF. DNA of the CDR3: TGTGCCAGCAGCCCCCGGGGGGGCGAAGAGACCCAGTACTTC.

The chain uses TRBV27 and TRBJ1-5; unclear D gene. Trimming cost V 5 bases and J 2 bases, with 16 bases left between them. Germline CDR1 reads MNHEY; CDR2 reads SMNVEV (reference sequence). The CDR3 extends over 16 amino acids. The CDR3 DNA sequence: TGTGCCAGCAGTATCTCGGGGATCAGAGGCAATCAGCCCCAGCATTTT. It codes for CASSISGIRGNQPQHF.